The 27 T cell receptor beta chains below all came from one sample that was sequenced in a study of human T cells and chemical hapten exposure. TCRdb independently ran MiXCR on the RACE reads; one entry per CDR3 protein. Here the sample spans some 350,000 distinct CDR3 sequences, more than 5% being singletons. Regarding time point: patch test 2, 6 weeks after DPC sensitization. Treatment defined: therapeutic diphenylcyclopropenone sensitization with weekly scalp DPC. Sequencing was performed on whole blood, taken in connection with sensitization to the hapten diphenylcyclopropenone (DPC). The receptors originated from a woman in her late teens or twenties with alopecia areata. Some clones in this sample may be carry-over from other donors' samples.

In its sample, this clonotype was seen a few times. CDR3 sequence reads: CASRPRQGLSEAFF. The DNA for the CDR3 is TGTGCCAGCAGACCCCGACAGGGTCTTTCTGAAGCTTTCTTT. The chain links TRBV7-2 to TRBJ1-1, with 7 bases aligning to TRBD1. Germline CDR1 reads SGHTA; CDR2 reads FQGNSA. With 6 bases clipped from V and 6 bases from J, the junction kept 10 bases outside the gene matches. This CDR3 region has 14 residues.

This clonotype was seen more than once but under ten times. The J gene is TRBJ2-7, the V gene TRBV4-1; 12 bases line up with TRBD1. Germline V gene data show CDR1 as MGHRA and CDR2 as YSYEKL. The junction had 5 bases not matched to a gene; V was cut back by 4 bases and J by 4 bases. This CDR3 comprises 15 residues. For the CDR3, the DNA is TGCGCCAGCAGCCCGGGACAGGGGGCGTTTTACGAGCAGTACTTC. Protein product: CASSPGQGAFYEQYF.

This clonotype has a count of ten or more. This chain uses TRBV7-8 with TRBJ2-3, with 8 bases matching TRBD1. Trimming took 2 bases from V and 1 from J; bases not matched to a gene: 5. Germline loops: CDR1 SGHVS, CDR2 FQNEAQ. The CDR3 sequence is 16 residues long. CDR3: CASSLSPDRGTDTQYF. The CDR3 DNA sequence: TGTGCCAGCAGCTTATCACCGGACAGGGGCACAGATACGCAGTATTTT.

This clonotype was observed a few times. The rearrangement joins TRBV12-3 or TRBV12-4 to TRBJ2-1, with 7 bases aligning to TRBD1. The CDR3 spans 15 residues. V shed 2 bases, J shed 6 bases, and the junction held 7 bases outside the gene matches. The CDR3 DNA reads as TGTGCCAGCAGTTTATTCAGGACAGGACCCAATGAGCAGTTCTTC. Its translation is CASSLFRTGPNEQFF.

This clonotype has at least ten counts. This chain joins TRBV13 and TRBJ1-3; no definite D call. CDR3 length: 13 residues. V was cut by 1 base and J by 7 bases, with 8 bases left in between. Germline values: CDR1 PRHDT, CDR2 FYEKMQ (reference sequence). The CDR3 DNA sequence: TGTGCCAGCAGCTTAGCCCTCGAGAACACCATATATTTT. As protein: CASSLALENTIYF.

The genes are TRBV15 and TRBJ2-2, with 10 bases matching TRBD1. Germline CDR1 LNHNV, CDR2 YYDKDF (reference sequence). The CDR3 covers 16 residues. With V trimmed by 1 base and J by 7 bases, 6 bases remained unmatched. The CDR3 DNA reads TGTGCCACCAGCAGAGCACGGGACAGGGGAGTCGGGGAGCTGTTTTTT. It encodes CATSRARDRGVGELFF.

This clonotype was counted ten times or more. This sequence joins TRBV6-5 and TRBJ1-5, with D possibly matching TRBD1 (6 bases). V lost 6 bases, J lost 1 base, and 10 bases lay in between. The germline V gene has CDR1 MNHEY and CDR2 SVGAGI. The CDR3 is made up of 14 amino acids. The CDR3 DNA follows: TGTGCCAGCAGCGGCAGGGGAAGCAATCAGCCCCAGCATTTT. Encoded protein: CASSGRGSNQPQHF.

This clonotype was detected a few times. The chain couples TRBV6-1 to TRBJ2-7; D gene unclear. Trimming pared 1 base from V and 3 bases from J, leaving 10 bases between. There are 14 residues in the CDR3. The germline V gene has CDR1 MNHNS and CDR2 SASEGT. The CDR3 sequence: CASSEESGNYEQYF. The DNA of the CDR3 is TGTGCCAGCAGTGAAGAGTCAGGAAACTACGAGCAGTACTTC.

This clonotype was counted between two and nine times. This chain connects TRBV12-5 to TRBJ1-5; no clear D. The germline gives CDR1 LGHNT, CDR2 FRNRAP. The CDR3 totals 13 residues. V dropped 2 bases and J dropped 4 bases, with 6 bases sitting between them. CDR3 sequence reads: CASGLLPNQPQHF. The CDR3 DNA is TGTGCTAGTGGTTTGCTGCCTAATCAGCCCCAGCATTTT.

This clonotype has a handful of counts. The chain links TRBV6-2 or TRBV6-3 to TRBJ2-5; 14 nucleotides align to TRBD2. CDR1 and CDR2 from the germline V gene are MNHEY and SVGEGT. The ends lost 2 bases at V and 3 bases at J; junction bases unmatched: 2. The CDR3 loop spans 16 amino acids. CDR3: CASSYGTSGGEETQYF. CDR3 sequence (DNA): TGTGCCAGCAGTTACGGGACTAGCGGGGGCGAAGAGACCCAGTACTTC.

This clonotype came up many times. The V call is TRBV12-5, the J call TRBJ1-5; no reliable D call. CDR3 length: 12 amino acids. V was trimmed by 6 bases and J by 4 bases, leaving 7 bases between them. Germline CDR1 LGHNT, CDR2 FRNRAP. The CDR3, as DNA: TGTGCTAGTGGCCTCTTGAATCAGCCCCAGCATTTT. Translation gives CASGLLNQPQHF.

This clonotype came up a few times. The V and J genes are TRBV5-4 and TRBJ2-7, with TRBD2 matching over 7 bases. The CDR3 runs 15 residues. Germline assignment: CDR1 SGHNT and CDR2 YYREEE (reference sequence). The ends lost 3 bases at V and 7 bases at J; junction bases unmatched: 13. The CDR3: CASSSLATGGREQYF. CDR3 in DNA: TGTGCCAGCAGCTCACTAGCAACGGGGGGTCGGGAGCAGTACTTC.

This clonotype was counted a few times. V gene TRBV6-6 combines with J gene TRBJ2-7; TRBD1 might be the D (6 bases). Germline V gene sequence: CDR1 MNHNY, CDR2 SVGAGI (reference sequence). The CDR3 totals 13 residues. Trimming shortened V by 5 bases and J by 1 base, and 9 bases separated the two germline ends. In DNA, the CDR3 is TGTGCCAGCAGTCCTAGGGGGTCCTACGAGCAGTACTTC. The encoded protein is CASSPRGSYEQYF.

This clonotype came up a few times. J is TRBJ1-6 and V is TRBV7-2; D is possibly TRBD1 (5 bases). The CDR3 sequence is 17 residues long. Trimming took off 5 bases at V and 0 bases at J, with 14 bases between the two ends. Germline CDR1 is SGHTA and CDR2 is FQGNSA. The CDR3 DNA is TGTGCCAGCAGCCTGGACAATCTAATCTCCTATAATTCACCCCTCCACTTT. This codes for CASSLDNLISYNSPLHF.

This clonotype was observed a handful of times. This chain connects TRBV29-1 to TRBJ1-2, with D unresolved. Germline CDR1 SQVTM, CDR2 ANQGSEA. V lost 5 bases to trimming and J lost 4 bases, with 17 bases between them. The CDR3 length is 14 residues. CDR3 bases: TGCAGCGTTCCCCGATTTGCTACCGCCTATGGCTACACCTTC. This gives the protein CSVPRFATAYGYTF.

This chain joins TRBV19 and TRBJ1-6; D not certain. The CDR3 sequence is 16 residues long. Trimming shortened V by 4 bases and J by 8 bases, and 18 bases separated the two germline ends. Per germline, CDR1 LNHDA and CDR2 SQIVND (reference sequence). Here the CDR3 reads CASSTASPNFDSPLHF. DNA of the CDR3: TGTGCCAGTAGTACGGCAAGCCCAAATTTCGATTCACCCCTCCACTTT.

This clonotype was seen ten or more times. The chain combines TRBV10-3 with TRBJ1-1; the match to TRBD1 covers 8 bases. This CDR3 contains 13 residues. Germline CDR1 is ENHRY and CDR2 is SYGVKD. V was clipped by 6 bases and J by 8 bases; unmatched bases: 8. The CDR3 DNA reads TGTGCCATCAGGGCTGGACAGGGCGCGGAAGCTTTCTTT. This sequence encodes CAIRAGQGAEAFF.

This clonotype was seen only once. This CDR3 reads CATSDTGNTGELFF. The CDR3 DNA follows: TGTGCCACCAGTGATACGGGGAACACCGGGGAGCTGTTTTTT. The J gene is TRBJ2-2, the V gene TRBV24-1; D uncertain. V gave up 3 bases and J gave up 1 base, with 5 bases separating them. This CDR3 contains 14 residues. Germline-derived CDR1 and CDR2 are KGHDR and SFDVKD.

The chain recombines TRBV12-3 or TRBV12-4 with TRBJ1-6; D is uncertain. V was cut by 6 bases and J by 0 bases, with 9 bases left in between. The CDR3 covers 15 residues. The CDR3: CASRQSSSYNSPLHF. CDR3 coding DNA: TGTGCCAGCAGGCAGAGTAGCTCCTATAATTCACCCCTCCACTTT.

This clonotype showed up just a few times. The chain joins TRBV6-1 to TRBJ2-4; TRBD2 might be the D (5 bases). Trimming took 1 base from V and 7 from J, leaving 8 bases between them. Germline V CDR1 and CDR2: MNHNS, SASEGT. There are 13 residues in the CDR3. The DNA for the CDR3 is TGTGCCAGCAGTGAAGTGACGGGGAACATTCAGTACTTC. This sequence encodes CASSEVTGNIQYF.

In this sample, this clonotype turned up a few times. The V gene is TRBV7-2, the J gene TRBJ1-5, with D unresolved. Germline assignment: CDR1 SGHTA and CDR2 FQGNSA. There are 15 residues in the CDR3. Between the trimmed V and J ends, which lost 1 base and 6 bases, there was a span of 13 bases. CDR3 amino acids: CASSLGSTWTQPQHF. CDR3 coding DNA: TGTGCCAGCAGCTTAGGTTCGACGTGGACTCAGCCCCAGCATTTT.

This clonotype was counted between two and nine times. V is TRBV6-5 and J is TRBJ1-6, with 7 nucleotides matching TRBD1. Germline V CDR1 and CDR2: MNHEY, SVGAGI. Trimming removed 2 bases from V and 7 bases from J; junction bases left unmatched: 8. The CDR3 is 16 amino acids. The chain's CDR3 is CASSYTGDSRNSPLHF. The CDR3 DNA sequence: TGTGCCAGCAGTTACACTGGGGACAGTAGGAATTCACCCCTCCACTTT.

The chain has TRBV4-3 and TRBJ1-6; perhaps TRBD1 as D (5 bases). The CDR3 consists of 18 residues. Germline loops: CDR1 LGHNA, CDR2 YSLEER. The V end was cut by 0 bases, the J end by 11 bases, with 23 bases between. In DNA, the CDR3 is TGCGCCAGCAGCCAAGATGTGCCTTCGGGGGAAGTCACCCCACCCCTCCACTTT. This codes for CASSQDVPSGEVTPPLHF.

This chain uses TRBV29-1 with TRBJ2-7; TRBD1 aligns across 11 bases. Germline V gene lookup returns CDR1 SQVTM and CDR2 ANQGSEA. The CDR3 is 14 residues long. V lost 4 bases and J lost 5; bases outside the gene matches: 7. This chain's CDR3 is CSVVRTGGFNEQYF. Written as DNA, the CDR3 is TGCAGCGTTGTTCGGACAGGGGGCTTCAACGAGCAGTACTTC.

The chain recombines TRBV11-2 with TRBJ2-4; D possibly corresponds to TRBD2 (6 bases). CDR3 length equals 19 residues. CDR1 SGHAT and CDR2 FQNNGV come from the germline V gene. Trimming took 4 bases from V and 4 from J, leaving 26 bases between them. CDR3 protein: CASSSEGRRKDERKNIQYF. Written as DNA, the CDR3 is TGTGCCAGCAGCTCCGAGGGGAGGAGGAAAGATGAGAGAAAAAACATTCAGTACTTC.

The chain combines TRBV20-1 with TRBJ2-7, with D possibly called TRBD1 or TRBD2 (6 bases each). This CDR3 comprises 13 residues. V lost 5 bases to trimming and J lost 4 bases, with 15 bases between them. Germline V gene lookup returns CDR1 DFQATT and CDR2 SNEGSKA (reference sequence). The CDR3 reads CSASRDMTYEQYF. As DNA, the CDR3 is TGCAGTGCTTCGCGGGACATGACATACGAGCAGTACTTC.

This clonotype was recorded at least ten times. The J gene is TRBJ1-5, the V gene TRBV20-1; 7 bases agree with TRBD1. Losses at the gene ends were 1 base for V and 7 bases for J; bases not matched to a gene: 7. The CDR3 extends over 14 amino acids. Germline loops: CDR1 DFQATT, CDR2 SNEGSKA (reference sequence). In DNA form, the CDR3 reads TGCAGTGCTAGAGGACAGGGACGAAGACAGCCCCAGCATTTT. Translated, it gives CSARGQGRRQPQHF.